This T cell receptor beta chain was sequenced for a study of T cells in tumors after PD-1 blockade. Study-wide context: Either cemiplimab 350 mg every 2 weeks or pembrolizumab 200 mg every 3 weeks was given. A subset received ongoing vismodegib 150 mg daily alongside anti-PD-1 therapy.

TCRdb's table, derived via immunoSEQ multiplex PCR, lists solely in-frame clones and lacks some. The sample lists tens of thousands of clones, around 72% occurring once. A few counts support this clone. The antigen is unknown. Template: tumor biopsy or peripheral blood genomic DNA, roughly 550-6,500 ng per sample. Germline V CDR1 and CDR2: LGHNA, YNFKEQ. Trimming cost V 4 bases and J 5 bases, with 21 bases left between them. The CDR3 has 16 amino acids. Regarding the study as a whole: Some novel exhausted tumor clones appeared in pre-treatment blood, suggesting peripheral recruitment.

The TCR sequence derives from a human donor with basal cell carcinoma. The chain links TRBV4-2 to TRBJ2-7; possibly TRBD2 for D (6 bases). The sample here was PBMCs, taken after anti-PD-1 treatment. The CDR3 region has the DNA TGTGCCAGCAGCCTCATGGGGGGACCCCGCGGGGACGAGCAGTACTTC. The encoded protein is CASSLMGGPRGDEQYF.